The entry below gives a single T cell receptor (beta chain) sequence along with its context. Its specificity is not known. The data were taken from a study of beta chain features in type 1 diabetes. About the research overall: The samples had 85 million to 130 million sorted cells examined in all. General study points: A closer apparent resemblance between naive, central memory and Treg TCRB repertoires was seen in patients than in healthy donors. Across all four CD4+ subsets, people with type 1 diabetes showed modestly shorter TCRB CDR3s.

CD4+ naive, central memory, regulatory and stem cell-like memory subsets were isolated by sorting on CD45RO/CCR7/CD25/CD127/CD95/CD27. The study reverse transcribed the entire isolated RNA, so it sequenced expressed TCRB transcripts. Around 3.5 million reads on average were seen across naive, central memory and regulatory T cell samples. Produced via immunoSEQ multiplex PCR; TCRdb's table is partial and in-frame only. The table records approximately 250,000 clones, 16% of them present only once. Germline V gene lookup returns CDR1 MGHRA and CDR2 YSYEKL. The CDR3 spans 13 residues. The germline V and J ends were trimmed by 4 bases and 10 bases, with 15 bases remaining between them.

The sample taken for sequencing was naive CD4+ T cells from blood. The receptor's source is a man aged 25 to 40 with type 1 diabetes. The chain employs TRBV4-1 and TRBJ2-3, with a tentative D call TRBD2 (5 bases). The CDR3 nucleotides read TGCGCCAGCAGCCCGAGACCGGGCGGGTCGCAGTATTTT. Residues: CASSPRPGGSQYF.